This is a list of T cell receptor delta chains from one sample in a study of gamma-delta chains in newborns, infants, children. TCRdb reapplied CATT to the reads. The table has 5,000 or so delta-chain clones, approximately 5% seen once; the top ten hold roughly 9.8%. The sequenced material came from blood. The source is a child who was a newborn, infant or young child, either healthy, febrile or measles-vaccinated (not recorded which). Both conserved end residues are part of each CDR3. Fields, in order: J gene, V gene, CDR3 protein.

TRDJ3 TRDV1 CALGEQAYEVPWDTRQMFF
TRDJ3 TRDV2 CACDTAGGYAWDTRQMFF
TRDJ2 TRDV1 CALGELGSLGDTSLLTAQLFF
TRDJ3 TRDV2 CACDDILGDSSSWDTRQMFF
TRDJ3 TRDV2 CACDTAWVLGDGSWDTRQMFF
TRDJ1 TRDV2 CACDTPFGGYSPNTDKLIF
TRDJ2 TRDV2 CACDPLGGIQEKLTAQLFF
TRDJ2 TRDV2 CACDNLLGDTRATAQLFF
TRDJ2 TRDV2 CACDTGPELGDTLTAQLFF
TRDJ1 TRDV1 CALGELLPSYYTDKLIF
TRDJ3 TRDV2 CACDTAGGYESSWDTRQMFF
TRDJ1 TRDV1 CALGEPTQPYTDKLIF
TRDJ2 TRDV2 CACDTGLLLGDTHRQQLFF
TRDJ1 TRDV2 CACDTWGIDKLIF
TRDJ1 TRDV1 CALGPPPQFGTDKLIF
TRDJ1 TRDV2 CACDTGGDKLIF
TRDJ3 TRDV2 CACDPGLGPSSRSSWGTRQMFF
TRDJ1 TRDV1 CALGAPRGTDKLIF
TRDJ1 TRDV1 CALGIGIWGIADSIDKLIF
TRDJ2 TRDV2 CACDLGAPLTAQLFF
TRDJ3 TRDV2 CACDGTPLGDTTWDTRQMFF
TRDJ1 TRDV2 CARDTVGVYTDKLIF
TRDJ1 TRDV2 CACDTWGIRDKLIF
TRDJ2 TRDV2 CACDTVGGIRNTAQLFF
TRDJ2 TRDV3 CASGLLGDPLALTAQLFF
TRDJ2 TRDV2 CACDTLGDTLTAQLFF
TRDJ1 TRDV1 CALGERAIDPTGGYTDKLIF
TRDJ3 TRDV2 CACDTGWGIRDSWDTRQMFF
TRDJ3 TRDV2 CACDTVLGASSWDTRQMFF
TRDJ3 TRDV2 CACDKVLGDSSWDTRQMFF
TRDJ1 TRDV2 CACDTGGFTDKLIF
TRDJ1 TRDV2 CACDTVGVYTDKLIF
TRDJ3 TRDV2 CACDTAGLRSWDTRQMFF
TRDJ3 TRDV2 CACDTWGAASSWDTRQMFF
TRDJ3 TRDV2 CACDTWGIRNSWDTRQMFF
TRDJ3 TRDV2 CACDTVLGDGTWDTRQMFF
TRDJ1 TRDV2 CACDTLGDTYTDKLIF
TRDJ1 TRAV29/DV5 CSVLLYSKRTGGYTDKLIF
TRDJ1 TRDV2 CACDTVLKTTGGNTDKLIF
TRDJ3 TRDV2 CACDTGTRSWDTRQMFF
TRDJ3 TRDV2 CACDTVLGDTRSSWDTRQMFF
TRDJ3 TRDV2 CACDTLGDTSWDTRQMFF
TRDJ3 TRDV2 CACDTWASSWDTRQMFF
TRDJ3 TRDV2 CARDTVLGDSWDTRQMFF
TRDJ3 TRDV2 CACDTLGDTRDTRQMFF
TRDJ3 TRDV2 CACDTAGGQSWDTRQMFF
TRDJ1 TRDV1 CALGNEFSHPSPIPVQGGADKLIF
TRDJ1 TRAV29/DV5 CAASAEMGCTDKLIF
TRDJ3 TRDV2 CACDTWDSWDTRQMFF
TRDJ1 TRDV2 CACDTWGIDKLIF
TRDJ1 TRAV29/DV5 CAASASYPGEAWYTDKLIF
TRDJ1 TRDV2 CACDTLGDTRTDKLIF
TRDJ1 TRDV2 CACDTVSTGDPKLIF
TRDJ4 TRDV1 CALGDPTFLLGDTNARPLIF
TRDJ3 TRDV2 CACDTGTASSWDTRQMFF